The clone carrying this TCR beta chain appeared many times. Its antigen is currently unknown. These data come from a study of T-cell reconstitution after alpha-beta-depleted transplantation in children. Findings of the study overall: A year had passed since transplant, and T-cell counts and diversity by then came mostly from newly produced T cells. At around two months after transplant, the alpha-beta T cells were reportedly derived from several hundred expanded clones that came from non-depleted graft cells.

It was with unique molecular identifiers that the TCRbeta library was prepared. TCRdb passed the PCR reads through MiXCR, listing each CDR3 protein once. The sample records nearly 250,000 distinct CDR3 sequences, just under 8.5% being singletons. This receptor was obtained from a male patient between 10 and 17 years old who had a stem cell transplant for acute lymphoblastic leukemia, so the T cells may come from the graft donor. The sample in question was PBMCs, mostly from graft donor cells, obtained 180 days after TCRalphabeta/CD19-depleted stem cell transplant.

CDR3 coding DNA: TGCAGCGTAGGACAGGGAAGGAGGTATTTT. Its translation: CSVGQGRRYF. V is TRBV29-1 and J is TRBJ2-3; 8 positions agree with TRBD1. The V and J ends lost 6 bases and 14 bases, in that order; junction bases with no gene match: 7. The germline gives CDR1 SQVTM, CDR2 ANQGSEA. CDR3 length equals 10 residues.